The 15 T cell receptor beta chains below come from one sample, sequenced in a study of OX40 agonist ivuxolimab in advanced cancers. Sequencing used immunoSEQ multiplex PCR; TCRdb keeps in-frame clones, though not all of them. The sample records 25,000 to 30,000 clones, around 86% being singletons. The sequences come from CD4+ or CD8+ T cells sorted from blood, collected in a trial of the OX40 agonist ivuxolimab. All receptors come from an adult with an advanced solid tumor such as melanoma, head and neck, liver or kidney cancer.

This clone has a single count. This rearrangement joins TRBV5-1 to TRBJ2-1, with D possibly TRBD1 on 5 matching bases. The V end was cut by 5 bases, the J end by 9 bases, with 12 bases between. Germline V lookup: CDR1 SGHRS, CDR2 YFSETQ. There are 12 residues in the CDR3. CDR3 sequence: CASRSGLGEQFF. CDR3 nucleotide sequence: TGCGCCAGCAGGTCAGGGTTGGGTGAGCAGTTCTTC.

The chain is built from TRBV5-6 and TRBJ2-5; D not certain. The germline V and J ends were trimmed by 2 bases and 5 bases, with 4 bases remaining between them. From germline, CDR1 is SGHDT and CDR2 YYEEEE. This CDR3 spans 11 amino acids. The DNA of the CDR3 is TGTGCCAGCAGCTTCAGGGAGACCCAGTACTTC. Amino acids: CASSFRETQYF.

The V and J genes are TRBV9 and TRBJ1-3; D call uncertain. Trimming left V 7 bases short and J 4 bases short, with 3 bases between. Germline CDR1 is SGDLS and CDR2 is YYNGEE. There are 10 residues in the CDR3. CDR3 sequence (DNA): TGTGCCAGCGGCGGAAACACCATATATTTT. Protein product: CASGGNTIYF. Full variable domain (remainder filled in from reference TRBV9 and TRBJ1-3): DSGVTQTPKHLITATGQRVTLRCSPRSGDLSVYWYQQSLDQGLQFLIQYYNGEERAKGNILERFSAQQFPDLHSELNLSSLELGDSALYFCASGGNTIYFGEGSWLTVV.

V usage is TRBV9 and J usage is TRBJ2-2, with a tentative D call TRBD2 (6 bases). Germline lookup yields CDR1 SGDLS and CDR2 YYNGEE. The CDR3 covers 15 residues. V lost 4 bases to trimming and J lost 5 bases, with 15 bases between them. The CDR3 reads CASSNRGIRTGELFF. CDR3 coding DNA: TGTGCCAGCAGCAACCGGGGGATTAGGACCGGGGAGCTGTTTTTT. Full variable domain (missing parts from reference TRBV9 and TRBJ2-2): DSGVTQTPKHLITATGQRVTLRCSPRSGDLSVYWYQQSLDQGLQFLIQYYNGEERAKGNILERFSAQQFPDLHSELNLSSLELGDSALYFCASSNRGIRTGELFFGEGSRLTVL.

This rearrangement joins TRBV4-1 to TRBJ1-5; TRBD1 aligns across 8 bases. Trimming at V came to 3 bases and at J to 5 bases, leaving 0 bases not matched to a gene. This CDR3 spans 13 amino acids. Germline V lookup: CDR1 MGHRA, CDR2 YSYEKL. The CDR3 loop reads CASSQTGDQPQHF. The CDR3 region has the DNA TGCGCCAGCAGCCAGACAGGGGATCAGCCCCAGCATTTT.

The J gene is TRBJ2-3, the V gene TRBV5-1, with D perhaps given as TRBD1 or TRBD2 (5 bases each). The V and J ends lost 0 bases and 2 bases respectively, with 10 bases between them. From germline, CDR1 is SGHRS and CDR2 YFSETQ. The CDR3 has 15 amino acids. CDR3 in amino acids: CASSLVRGDTDTQYF. In nucleotides, the CDR3 is TGCGCCAGCAGCTTGGTTCGAGGGGACACAGATACGCAGTATTTT.

The chain combines TRBV4-3 with TRBJ1-5; D may be TRBD1 (5 bases). Germline lookup yields CDR1 LGHNA and CDR2 YSLEER. Trimming took off 0 bases at V and 7 bases at J, with 13 bases between the two ends. This CDR3 region has 15 residues. CDR3 sequence reads: CASSQDGGVGQPQHF. The CDR3 nucleotides read TGCGCCAGCAGCCAAGATGGGGGAGTTGGGCAGCCCCAGCATTTT.

The chain links TRBV2 to TRBJ2-4; TRBD2 matches at 16 bases. The germline gives CDR1 SNHLY, CDR2 FYNNEI. The length of the CDR3 is 17 residues. After removal of 7 bases from V and 3 bases from J, the junction contained 6 bases not matched to a gene. CDR3 nucleotide sequence: TGTGCCAGCACAGGGACTAGCGGGGGGGTCGACAAAAACATTCAGTACTTC. Its protein product is CASTGTSGGVDKNIQYF.

This sequence joins TRBV25-1 and TRBJ1-1, with D possibly matching TRBD1 (5 bases). V lost 6 bases and J lost 0, with 11 bases in between. The CDR3 consists of 14 residues. Germline CDR1 reads MGHDK; CDR2 reads SYGVNS. The CDR3 DNA follows: TGTGCCAGCAGCCAAACAGGCATGAACACTGAAGCTTTCTTT. It is translated as CASSQTGMNTEAFF.

The rearrangement links TRBV27 to TRBJ2-7, with 9 bases matching TRBD1. The trim removed 4 bases at V and 3 bases at J, leaving 7 bases unmatched. Germline V gene data show CDR1 as MNHEY and CDR2 as SMNVEV (reference sequence). The CDR3 consists of 15 residues. The CDR3 here is CASSSSLTGGYEQYF. CDR3 DNA: TGTGCCAGCAGTTCATCATTGACAGGGGGCTACGAGCAGTACTTC.

V usage is TRBV4-1 and J usage is TRBJ1-2; unclear D gene. This CDR3 has 15 residues. Trimming pared 0 bases from V and 2 bases from J, leaving 10 bases between. The germline V gene encodes CDR1 MGHRA and CDR2 YSYEKL. This chain's CDR3 is CASSQEVDENYGYTF. CDR3 bases: TGCGCCAGCAGCCAAGAGGTGGACGAAAACTATGGCTACACCTTC.

V is TRBV27 and J is TRBJ1-1, with D possibly being TRBD1 (5 bases). Trimming left V 0 bases short and J 3 bases short, with 5 bases between. There are 13 residues in the CDR3. CDR1 is MNHEY, CDR2 SMNVEV, per germline (reference sequence). CDR3 in DNA: TGTGCCAGCAGTTTATCGGGGGACACTGAAGCTTTCTTT. Its protein is CASSLSGDTEAFF.

The rearrangement joins TRBV30 to TRBJ2-7; 7 bases agree with TRBD1. CDR1 GTSNPN and CDR2 SVGIG come from the germline V gene (reference sequence). The length of the CDR3 is 15 residues. V dropped 1 base and J dropped 4; count of bases not matched to a gene: 10. Written as DNA, the CDR3 is TGTGCCTGGAGTGGACCGGGACAGAAGTTTTACGAGCAGTACTTC. This codes for CAWSGPGQKFYEQYF.

The rearrangement joins TRBV28 to TRBJ1-2, with TRBD1 matching over 9 bases. The germline V gene has CDR1 MDHEN and CDR2 SYDVKM. The trim removed 7 bases at V and 4 bases at J, leaving 7 bases unmatched. This CDR3 region has 14 residues. CDR3 in DNA: TGTGCCAGCAATTTGGACAGGGGAGTCTATGGCTACACCTTC. The encoded protein is CASNLDRGVYGYTF.

In this sample, this clone is medium-sized (0.01 to 0.1%). The chain uses TRBV14 and TRBJ2-7, with D tentatively TRBD2 (5 bases). The CDR3 length is 15 residues. Looked up from germline, CDR1 is SGHDN and CDR2 is FVKESK. The V gene lost 4 bases and the J gene lost 0 bases, with 13 bases spanning the gap. In DNA, the CDR3 is TGTGCCAGCAGCCCGAGGAGGATAAGCTCCTACGAGCAGTACTTC. Translation: CASSPRRISSYEQYF.